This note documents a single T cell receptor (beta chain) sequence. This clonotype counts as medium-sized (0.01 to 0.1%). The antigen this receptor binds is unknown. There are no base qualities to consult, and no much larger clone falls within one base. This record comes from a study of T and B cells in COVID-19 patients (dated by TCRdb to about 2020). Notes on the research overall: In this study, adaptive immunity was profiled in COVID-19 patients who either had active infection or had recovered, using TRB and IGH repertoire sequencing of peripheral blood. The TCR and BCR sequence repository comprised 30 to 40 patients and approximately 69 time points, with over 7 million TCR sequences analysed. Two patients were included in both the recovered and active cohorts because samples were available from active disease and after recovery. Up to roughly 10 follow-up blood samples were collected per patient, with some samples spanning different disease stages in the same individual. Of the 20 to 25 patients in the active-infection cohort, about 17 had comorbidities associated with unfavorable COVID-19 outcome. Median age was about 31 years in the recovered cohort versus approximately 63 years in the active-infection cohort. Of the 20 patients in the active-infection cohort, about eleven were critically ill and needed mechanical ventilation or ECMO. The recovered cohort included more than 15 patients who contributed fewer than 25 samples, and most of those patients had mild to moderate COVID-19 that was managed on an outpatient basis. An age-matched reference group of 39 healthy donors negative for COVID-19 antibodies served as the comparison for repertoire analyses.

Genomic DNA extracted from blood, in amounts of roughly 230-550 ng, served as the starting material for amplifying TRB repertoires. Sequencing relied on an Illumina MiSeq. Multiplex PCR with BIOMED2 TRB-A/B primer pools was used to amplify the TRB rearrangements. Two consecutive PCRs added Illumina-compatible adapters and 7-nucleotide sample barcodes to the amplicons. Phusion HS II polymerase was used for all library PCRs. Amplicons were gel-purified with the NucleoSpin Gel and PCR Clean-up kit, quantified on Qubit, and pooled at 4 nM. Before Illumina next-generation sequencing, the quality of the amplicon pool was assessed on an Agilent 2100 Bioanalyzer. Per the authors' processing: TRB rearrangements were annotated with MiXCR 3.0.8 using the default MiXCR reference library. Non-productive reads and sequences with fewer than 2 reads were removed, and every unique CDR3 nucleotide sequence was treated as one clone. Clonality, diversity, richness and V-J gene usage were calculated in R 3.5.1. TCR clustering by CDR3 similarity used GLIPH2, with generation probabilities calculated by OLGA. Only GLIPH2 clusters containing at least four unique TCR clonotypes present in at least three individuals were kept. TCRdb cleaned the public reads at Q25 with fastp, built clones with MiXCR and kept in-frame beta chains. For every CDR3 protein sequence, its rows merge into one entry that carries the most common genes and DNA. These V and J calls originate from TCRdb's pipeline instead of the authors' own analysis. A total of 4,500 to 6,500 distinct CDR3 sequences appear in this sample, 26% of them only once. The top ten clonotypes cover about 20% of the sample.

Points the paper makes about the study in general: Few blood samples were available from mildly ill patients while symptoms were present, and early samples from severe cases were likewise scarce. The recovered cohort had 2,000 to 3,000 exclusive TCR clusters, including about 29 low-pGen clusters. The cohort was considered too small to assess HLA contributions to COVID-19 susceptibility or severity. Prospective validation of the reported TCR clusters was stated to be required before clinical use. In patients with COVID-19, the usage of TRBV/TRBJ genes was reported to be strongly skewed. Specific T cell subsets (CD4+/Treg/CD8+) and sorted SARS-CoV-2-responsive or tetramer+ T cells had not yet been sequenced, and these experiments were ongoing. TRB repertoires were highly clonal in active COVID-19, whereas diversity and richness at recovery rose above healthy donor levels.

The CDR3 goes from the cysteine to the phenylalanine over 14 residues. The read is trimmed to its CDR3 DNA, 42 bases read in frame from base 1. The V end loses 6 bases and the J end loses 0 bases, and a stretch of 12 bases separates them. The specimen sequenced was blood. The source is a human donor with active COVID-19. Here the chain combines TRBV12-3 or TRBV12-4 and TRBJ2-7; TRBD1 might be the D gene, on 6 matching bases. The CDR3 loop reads CASRPGTSSYEQYF. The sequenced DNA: TGTGCCAGCAGACCCGGGACATCCTCCTACGAGCAGTACTTC.